A single T cell receptor beta chain is shown here with its context. Read sequence stops 3 residues before the CDR3 end, and the germline J gene provides the missing end. These data belong to a study of T cells in women clearing cervical HPV infection. Data came from immunoSEQ multiplex PCR; TCRdb stores just in-frame clones and leaves some out. Recorded for this sample: some 19,000 clones. Germline V CDR1 and CDR2: SGHRS, YFSETQ. The V and J ends lost 0 bases and 2 bases respectively, with 11 bases between them. The CDR3 contains 15 residues. The sequence came from a woman aged 18 to 75 with a cervical HPV16 infection that either progressed to CIN3+ or cleared (not recorded which). This chain links TRBV5-1 with TRBJ1-1; no clear D gene. The material sequenced was blood buffy coat. CDR3 DNA (partial): TGCGCCAGCAGCTTGGAGAGCAGGCACAACACTGAA. Translation gives CASSLESRHNTE. The whole CDR3 protein reads CASSLESRHNTEAFF. Drawing the rest from reference TRBV5-1 and TRBJ1-1, the complete variable domain is KAGVTQTPRYLIKTRGQQVTLSCSPISGHRSVSWYQQTPGQGLQFLFEYFSETQRNKGNFPGRFSGRQFSNSRSEMNVSTLELGDSALYLCASSLESRHNTEAFFGQGTRLTVV.